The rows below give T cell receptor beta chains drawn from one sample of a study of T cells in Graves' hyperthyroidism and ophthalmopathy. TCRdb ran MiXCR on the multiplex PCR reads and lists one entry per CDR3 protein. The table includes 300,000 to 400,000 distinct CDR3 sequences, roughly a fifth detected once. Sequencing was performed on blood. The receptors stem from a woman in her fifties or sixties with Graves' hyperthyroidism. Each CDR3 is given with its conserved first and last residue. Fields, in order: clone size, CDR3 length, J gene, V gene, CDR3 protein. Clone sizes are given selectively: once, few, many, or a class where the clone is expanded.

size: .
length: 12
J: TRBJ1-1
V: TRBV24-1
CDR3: CATSDGPTEAFF

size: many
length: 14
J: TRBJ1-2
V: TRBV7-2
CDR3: CASSSTGTDYGYTF

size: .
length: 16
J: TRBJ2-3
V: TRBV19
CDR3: CASSFLAGGRTDTQYF

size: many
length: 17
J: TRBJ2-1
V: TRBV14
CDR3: CASSQNRDTFSYNEQFF

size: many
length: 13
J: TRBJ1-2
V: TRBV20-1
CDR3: CSAKWTGNYGYTF

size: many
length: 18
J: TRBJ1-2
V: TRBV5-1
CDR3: CASSLDYSWYRENYGYTF

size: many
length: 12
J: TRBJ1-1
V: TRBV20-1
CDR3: CSGLGWGTEAFF

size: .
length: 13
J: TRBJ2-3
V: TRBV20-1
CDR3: CSARVGTTDTQYF

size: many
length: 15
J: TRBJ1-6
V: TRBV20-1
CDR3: CSARDLEQLDSPLHF

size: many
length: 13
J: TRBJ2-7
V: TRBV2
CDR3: CASKGTSLGEQYF

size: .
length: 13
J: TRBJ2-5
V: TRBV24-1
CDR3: CATREDGLETQYF

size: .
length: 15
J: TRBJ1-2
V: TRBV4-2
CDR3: CASSQDRRANYGYTF